This T cell receptor beta chain derives from a study of blood T cell repertoires in COVID-19. From germline, CDR1 is SGHVS and CDR2 FQNEAQ. Trimming at V came to 5 bases and at J to 6 bases, leaving 7 bases not matched to a gene. There are 16 residues in the CDR3. Source study methods: By means of reference gene primer amplification, nucleated cell counts were estimated. TCRdb's table, derived via immunoSEQ multiplex PCR, lists solely in-frame clones and lacks some. V, J and clone size are those of that table, while D and trimming were read from the DNA. The sample lists about 240,000 clones, roughly four fifths occurring once.

The sequenced sample consisted of peripheral blood. The sequence derives from a woman between 18 and 30 years old with acute or convalescent COVID-19. This chain uses TRBV7-8 with TRBJ2-1; 13 bases line up with TRBD2. The CDR3 DNA follows: TGTGCCAGCAGCAAGAGGACTAGCGGGAGTGGCAATGAGCAGTTCTTC. The encoded protein is CASSKRTSGSGNEQFF.